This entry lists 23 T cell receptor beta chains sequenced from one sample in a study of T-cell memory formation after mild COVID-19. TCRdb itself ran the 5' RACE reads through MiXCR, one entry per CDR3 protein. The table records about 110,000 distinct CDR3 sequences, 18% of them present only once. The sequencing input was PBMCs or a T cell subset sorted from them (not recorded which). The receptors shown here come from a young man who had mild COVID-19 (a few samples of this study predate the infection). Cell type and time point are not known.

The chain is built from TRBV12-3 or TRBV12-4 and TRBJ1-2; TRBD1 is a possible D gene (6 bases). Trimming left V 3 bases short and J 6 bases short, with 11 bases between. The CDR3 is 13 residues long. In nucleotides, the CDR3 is TGTGCCAGCAGTTTCACGGGGGCAAATGGCTACACCTTC. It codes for CASSFTGANGYTF.

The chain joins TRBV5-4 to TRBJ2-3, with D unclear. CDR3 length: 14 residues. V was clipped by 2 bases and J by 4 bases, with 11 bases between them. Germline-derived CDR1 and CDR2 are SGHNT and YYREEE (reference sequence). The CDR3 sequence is CASSLVWAPDTQYF. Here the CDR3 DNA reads TGTGCCAGCAGCTTAGTGTGGGCTCCAGATACGCAGTATTTT.

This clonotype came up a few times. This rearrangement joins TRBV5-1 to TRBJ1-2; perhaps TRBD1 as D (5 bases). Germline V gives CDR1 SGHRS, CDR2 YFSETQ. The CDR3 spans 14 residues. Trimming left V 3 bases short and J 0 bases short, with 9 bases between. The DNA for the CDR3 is TGCGCCAGCAGCTCGGGGGGGACTAACTATGGCTACACCTTC. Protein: CASSSGGTNYGYTF.

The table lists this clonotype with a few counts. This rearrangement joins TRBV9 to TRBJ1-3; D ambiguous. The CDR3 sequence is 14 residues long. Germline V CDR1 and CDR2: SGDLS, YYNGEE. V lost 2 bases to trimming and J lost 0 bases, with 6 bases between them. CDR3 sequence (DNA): TGTGCCAGCAGCGTTGGTAGCTCTGGAAACACCATATATTTT. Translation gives CASSVGSSGNTIYF.

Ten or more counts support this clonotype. The CDR3 DNA reads as TGCAGCGTGCTGGACAGGGTAAAGACCCAGTACTTC. Translating it yields CSVLDRVKTQYF. This chain links TRBV29-1 with TRBJ2-5, with 8 bases identical to TRBD1. V was pared by 6 bases and J by 6 bases, with 6 bases of the junction left unmatched. CDR3 length: 12 amino acids. CDR1 is SQVTM and CDR2 is ANQGSEA in the germline V gene.

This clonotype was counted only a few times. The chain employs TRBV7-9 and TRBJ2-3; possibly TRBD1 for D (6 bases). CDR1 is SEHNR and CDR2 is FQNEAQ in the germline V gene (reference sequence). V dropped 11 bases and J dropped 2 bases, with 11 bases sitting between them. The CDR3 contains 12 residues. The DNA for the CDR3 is TGTGCCGTACAGGGCCTCACAGATACGCAGTATTTT. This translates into CAVQGLTDTQYF. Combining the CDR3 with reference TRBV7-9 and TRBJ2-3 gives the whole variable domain DTGVSQNPRHKITKRGQNVTFRCDPISEHNRLYWYRQTLGQGPEFLTYFQNEAQLEKSRLLSDRFSAERPKGSFSTLEIQRTEQGDSAMYLCAVQGLTDTQYFGPGTRLTVL.

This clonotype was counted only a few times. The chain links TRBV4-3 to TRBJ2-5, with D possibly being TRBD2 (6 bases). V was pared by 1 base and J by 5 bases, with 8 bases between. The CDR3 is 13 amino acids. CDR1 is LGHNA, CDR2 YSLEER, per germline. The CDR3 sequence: CASSQGGEETQYF. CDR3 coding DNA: TGCGCCAGCAGCCAAGGCGGGGAGGAGACCCAGTACTTC.

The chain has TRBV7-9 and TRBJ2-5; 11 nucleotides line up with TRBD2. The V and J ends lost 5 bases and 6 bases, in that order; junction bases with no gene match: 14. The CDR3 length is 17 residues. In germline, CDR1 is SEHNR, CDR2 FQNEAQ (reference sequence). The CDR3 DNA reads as TGTGCCAGCAGCGTCGAGATGGGACTAGCGGTCGCGAAGACCCAGTACTTC. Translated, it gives CASSVEMGLAVAKTQYF.

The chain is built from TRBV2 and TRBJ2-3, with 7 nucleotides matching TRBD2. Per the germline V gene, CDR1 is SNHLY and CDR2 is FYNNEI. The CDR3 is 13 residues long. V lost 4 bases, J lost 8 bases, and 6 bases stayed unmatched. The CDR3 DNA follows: TGTGCCAGCAGTGTCGGGACTACGGGTACGCAGTATTTT. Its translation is CASSVGTTGTQYF.

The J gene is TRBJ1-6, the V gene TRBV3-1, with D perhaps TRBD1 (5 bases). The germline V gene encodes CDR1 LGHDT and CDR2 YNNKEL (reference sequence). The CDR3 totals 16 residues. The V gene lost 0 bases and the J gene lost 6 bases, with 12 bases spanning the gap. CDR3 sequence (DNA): TGTGCCAGCAGCCAAGACAGGGCTTTCCGTAATTCACCCCTCCACTTT. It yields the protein CASSQDRAFRNSPLHF.

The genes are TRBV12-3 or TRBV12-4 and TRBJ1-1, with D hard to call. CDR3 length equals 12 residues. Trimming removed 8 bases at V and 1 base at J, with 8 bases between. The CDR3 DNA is TGTGCCAGCGGAGGAAGGAACACTGAAGCTTTCTTT. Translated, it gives CASGGRNTEAFF.

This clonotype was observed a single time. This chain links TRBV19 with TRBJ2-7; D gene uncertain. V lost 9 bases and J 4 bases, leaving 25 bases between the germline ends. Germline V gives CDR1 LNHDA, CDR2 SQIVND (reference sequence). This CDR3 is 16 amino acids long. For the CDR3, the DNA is TGTGCCAGGGAAACCAACAGTTGTGAAGGGTTTTACGAGCAGTACTTC. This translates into CARETNSCEGFYEQYF.

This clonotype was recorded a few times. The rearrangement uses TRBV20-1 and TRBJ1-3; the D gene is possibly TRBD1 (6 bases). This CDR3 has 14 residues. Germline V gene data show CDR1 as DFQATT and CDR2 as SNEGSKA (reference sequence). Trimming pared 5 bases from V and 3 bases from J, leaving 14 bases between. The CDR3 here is CSALTGTGGNTIYF. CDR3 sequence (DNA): TGCAGTGCTCTCACAGGGACTGGTGGAAACACCATATATTTT.

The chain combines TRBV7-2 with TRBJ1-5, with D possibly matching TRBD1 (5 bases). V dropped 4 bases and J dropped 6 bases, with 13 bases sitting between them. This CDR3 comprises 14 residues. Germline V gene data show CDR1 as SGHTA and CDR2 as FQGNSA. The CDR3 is CASSSLGGLQPQHF. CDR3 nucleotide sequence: TGTGCCAGCAGCTCCCTCGGGGGACTTCAGCCCCAGCATTTT.

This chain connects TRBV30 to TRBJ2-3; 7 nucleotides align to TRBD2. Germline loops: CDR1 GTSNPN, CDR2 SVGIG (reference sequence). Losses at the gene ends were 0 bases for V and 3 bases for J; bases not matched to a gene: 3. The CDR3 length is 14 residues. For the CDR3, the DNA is TGTGCCTGGAGTGTAGCCGGGGGGACAGATACGCAGTATTTT. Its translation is CAWSVAGGTDTQYF.

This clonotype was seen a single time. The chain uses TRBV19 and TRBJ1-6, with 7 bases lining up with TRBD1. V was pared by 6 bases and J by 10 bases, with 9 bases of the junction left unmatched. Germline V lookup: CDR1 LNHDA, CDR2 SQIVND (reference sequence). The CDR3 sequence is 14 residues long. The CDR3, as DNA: TGTGCCAGTAGCTCCCCGGACAGGTACTCACCCCTCCACTTT. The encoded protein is CASSSPDRYSPLHF.

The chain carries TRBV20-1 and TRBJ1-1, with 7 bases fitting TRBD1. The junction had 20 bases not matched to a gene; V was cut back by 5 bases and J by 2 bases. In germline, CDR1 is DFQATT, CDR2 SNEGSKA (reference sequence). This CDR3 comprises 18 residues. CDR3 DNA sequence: TGCAGTGCTGACGTCCAGGGGGAGAACGTGGTTAGAAACACTGAAGCTTTCTTT. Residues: CSADVQGENVVRNTEAFF.

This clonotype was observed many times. CDR3 sequence (DNA): TGTGCCAGCAGCATTAGCACAGATACGCAGTATTTT. This translates into CASSISTDTQYF. V gene TRBV7-2 combines with J gene TRBJ2-3; D gene uncertain. Trimming removed 5 bases at V and 0 bases at J, with 3 bases between. The CDR3 spans 12 residues. In germline, CDR1 is SGHTA, CDR2 FQGNSA.

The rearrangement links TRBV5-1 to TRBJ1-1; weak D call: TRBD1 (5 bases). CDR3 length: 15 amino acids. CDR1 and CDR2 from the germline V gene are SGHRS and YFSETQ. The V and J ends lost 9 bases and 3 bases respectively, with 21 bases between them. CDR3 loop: CAIRIKGPIDTEAFF. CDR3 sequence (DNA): TGCGCCATCAGGATCAAGGGACCGATCGACACTGAAGCTTTCTTT.

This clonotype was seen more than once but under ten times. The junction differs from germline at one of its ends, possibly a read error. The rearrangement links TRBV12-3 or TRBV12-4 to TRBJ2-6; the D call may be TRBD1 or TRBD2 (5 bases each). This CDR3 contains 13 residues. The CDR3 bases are TGTGCCAGCAGTTGGGCCGGGGCCAACGTCCTGGCTTTC. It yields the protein CASSWAGANVLAF.

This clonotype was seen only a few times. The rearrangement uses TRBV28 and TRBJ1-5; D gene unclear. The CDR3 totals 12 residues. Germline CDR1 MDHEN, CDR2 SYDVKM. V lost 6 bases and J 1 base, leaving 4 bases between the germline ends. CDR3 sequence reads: CASRGSNQPQHF. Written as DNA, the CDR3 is TGTGCCAGCAGGGGAAGCAATCAGCCCCAGCATTTT.

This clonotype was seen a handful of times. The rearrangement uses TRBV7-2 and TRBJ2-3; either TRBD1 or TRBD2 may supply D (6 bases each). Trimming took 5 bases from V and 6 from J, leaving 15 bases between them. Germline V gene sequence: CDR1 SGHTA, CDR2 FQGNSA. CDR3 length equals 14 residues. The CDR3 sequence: CASSAEGGGDTQYF. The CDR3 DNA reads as TGTGCCAGCAGCGCAGAGGGGGGCGGTGATACGCAGTATTTT.

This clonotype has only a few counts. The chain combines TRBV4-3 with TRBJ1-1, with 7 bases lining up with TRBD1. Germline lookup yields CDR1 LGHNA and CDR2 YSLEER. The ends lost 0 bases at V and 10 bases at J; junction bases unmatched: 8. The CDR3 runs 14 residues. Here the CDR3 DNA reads TGCGCCAGCAGCCAAGAATTACGTGACAGGGCAGCTTTCTTT. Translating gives CASSQELRDRAAFF.